The source of this T cell receptor (beta chain) is a study of blood T cell repertoires in COVID-19. Clones were read by immunoSEQ multiplex PCR, and TCRdb kept only the in-frame ones, dropping some. This table has about 300,000 clones, roughly 89% appearing once. CDR1 and CDR2 from the germline V gene are SEHNR and FQNEAQ (reference sequence). V lost 7 bases and J lost 3; bases outside the gene matches: 3. The CDR3 runs to 14 residues. The chain employs TRBV7-9 and TRBJ2-2, with 9 bases fitting TRBD2. The receptor was isolated from a man aged 55 to 70 who had recovered from COVID-19. The specimen sequenced was PBMCs or T cells enriched from blood (not recorded which). In DNA form, the CDR3 reads TGTGCCAGCATTAGCGGGAGTGACACCGGGGAGCTGTTTTTT. This codes for CASISGSDTGELFF. Full variable domain (rest looked up from reference TRBV7-9 and TRBJ2-2): DTGVSQNPRHKITKRGQNVTFRCDPISEHNRLYWYRQTLGQGPEFLTYFQNEAQLEKSRLLSDRFSAERPKGSFSTLEIQRTEQGDSAMYLCASISGSDTGELFFGEGSRLTVL.